This T cell receptor (beta chain) was found in a study of T cells in Graves' hyperthyroidism and ophthalmopathy. V lost 4 bases and J lost 4, with 13 bases in between. CDR3 length equals 13 residues. Germline values: CDR1 DFQATT, CDR2 SNEGSKA (reference sequence). The CDR3 regions of TCR beta were amplified from RNA transcripts. TCR CDR3 underwent first-round RT-PCR with the HTBI primer set. TCRdb re-analysed the multiplex PCR reads in MiXCR, keeping a single row per CDR3 protein. The sample shows some 460,000 distinct CDR3 sequences, roughly 14% of them seen only once. This clonotype was recorded only once.

The source material was blood. The rearrangement links TRBV20-1 to TRBJ1-1; TRBD1 is a possible D gene (6 bases). This clonotype originated in a woman between 18 and 29 years old with Graves' hyperthyroidism. CDR3 bases: TGCAGTGCTAACAGGGCCCGGAGCACTGAAGCTTTCTTT. It specifies CSANRARSTEAFF.